This TCR beta chain stems from a study of blood T cell repertoires in COVID-19. Study as a whole: Samples taken during acute and convalescent COVID-19 were collected in the United States, Italy and Spain. T cells, B-cell-depleted T cells, or PBMCs supplied cDNA or gDNA.

Trimming took 5 bases from V and 5 from J; bases not matched to a gene: 10. The CDR3 extends over 16 amino acids. The V gene's germline CDR1 is LNHDA and CDR2 SQIVND (reference sequence). Clones were read by immunoSEQ multiplex PCR, and TCRdb kept only the in-frame ones, dropping some. The profile shows around 400,000 clones, approximately 89% of them singletons. Source material: peripheral blood. This clonotype was obtained from a woman aged 55 to 70 with COVID-19, enrolled during active disease. The chain employs TRBV19 and TRBJ1-1; 11 bases line up with TRBD1. The chain's CDR3 is CASSPRAGQGGTEAFF. CDR3 sequence (DNA): TGTGCCAGTAGTCCTCGGGCGGGACAGGGGGGAACTGAAGCTTTCTTT.